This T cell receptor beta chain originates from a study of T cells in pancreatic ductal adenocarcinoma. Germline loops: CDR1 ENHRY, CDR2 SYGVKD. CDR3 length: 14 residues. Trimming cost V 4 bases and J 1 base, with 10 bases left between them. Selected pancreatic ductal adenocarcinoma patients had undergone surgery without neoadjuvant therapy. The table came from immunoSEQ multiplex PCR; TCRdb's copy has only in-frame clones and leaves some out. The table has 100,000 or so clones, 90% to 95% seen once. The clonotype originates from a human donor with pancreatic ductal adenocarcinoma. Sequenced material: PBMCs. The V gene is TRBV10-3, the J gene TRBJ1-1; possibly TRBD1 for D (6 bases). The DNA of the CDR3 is TGTGCCATCAGTGTTGGACAGCCGAACACTGAAGCTTTCTTT. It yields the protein CAISVGQPNTEAFF.